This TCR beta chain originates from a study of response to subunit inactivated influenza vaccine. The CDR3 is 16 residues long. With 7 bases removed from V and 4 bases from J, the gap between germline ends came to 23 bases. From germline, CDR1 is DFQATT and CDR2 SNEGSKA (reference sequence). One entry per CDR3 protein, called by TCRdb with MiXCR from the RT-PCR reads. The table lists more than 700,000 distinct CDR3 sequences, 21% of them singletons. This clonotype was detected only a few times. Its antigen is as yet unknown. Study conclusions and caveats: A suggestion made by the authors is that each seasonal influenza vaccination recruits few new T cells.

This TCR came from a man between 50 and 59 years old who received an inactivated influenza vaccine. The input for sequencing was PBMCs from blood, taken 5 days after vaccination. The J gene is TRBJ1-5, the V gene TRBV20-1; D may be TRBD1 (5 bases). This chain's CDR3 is CSVSESNRMQNQPQHF. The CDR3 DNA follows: TGCAGTGTGTCAGAGAGTAACAGGATGCAAAATCAGCCCCAGCATTTT.